A single sample is the source of the 23 T cell receptor beta chains below, sequenced in a study of blood T cell repertoires in COVID-19 (dated by TCRdb to the early 2020s). The protocol used for the library was the immunoSEQ multiplex PCR assay. TCRdb's version of the immuneACCESS table is confined to in-frame rearrangements and falls short of the full clone set. An unresolved V gene accounts for under half of the shortfall where checked; the remainder is of unknown origin. Within this sample are roughly 150,000 clones, with about four fifths of them counted one time only. Of the sample, 8.1% falls within the top ten clones. The sequencing sample was made of peripheral blood. All receptors derive from a woman in her sixties with COVID-19, enrolled during active disease.

The V and J genes are TRBV6-1 and TRBJ2-3, with 10 positions matching TRBD1. V was clipped by 2 bases and J by 4 bases; unmatched bases: 9. The CDR3 runs to 17 residues. Germline V gene data show CDR1 as MNHNS and CDR2 as SASEGT. The CDR3 bases are TGTGCCAGCAGTGAATTTGGCGGGACAGGGGTGCCAGATACGCAGTATTTT. Translation gives CASSEFGGTGVPDTQYF.

This clone is a singleton in its sample. The CDR3 here is CASTIETVYEQYV. The CDR3 DNA sequence: TGTGCCAGCACGATCGAGACAGTCTACGAGCAGTACGTC. The chain employs TRBV2 and TRBJ2-7, with D perhaps TRBD1 (5 bases). CDR1 is SNHLY, CDR2 FYNNEI, per germline. Between the trimmed V and J ends, which lost 7 bases and 3 bases, there was a span of 13 bases. The CDR3 covers 13 residues.

This chain joins TRBV18 and TRBJ1-6; 10 positions agree with TRBD1. CDR1 and CDR2 from the germline V gene are KGHSH and LQKENI. This CDR3 comprises 15 residues. V dropped 5 bases and J dropped 5; count of bases not matched to a gene: 3. The CDR3 here is CASSTGQGNNSPLHF. The CDR3 DNA follows: TGTGCCAGCTCAACGGGACAGGGGAATAATTCACCCCTCCACTTT.

The J gene is TRBJ2-5, the V gene TRBV19, with 16 bases that match TRBD2. Losses at the gene ends were 5 bases for V and 5 bases for J; bases not matched to a gene: 8. Germline assignment: CDR1 LNHDA and CDR2 SQIVND (reference sequence). CDR3 length equals 17 residues. CDR3 amino acids: CASSVPGLAGGLETQYF. In DNA form, the CDR3 reads TGTGCCAGTAGTGTACCGGGACTAGCGGGAGGGTTGGAGACCCAGTACTTC.

V gene TRBV29-1 combines with J gene TRBJ1-1, with no clear D. V was pared by 4 bases and J by 0 bases, with 3 bases between. The CDR3 spans 11 residues. Germline V gene lookup returns CDR1 SQVTM and CDR2 ANQGSEA. The CDR3 protein is CSVGVNTEAFF. The CDR3 DNA is TGCAGCGTTGGCGTGAACACTGAAGCTTTCTTT.

The gene calls are TRBV27 and TRBJ2-1; 8 nucleotides align to TRBD2. CDR1 is MNHEY, CDR2 SMNVEV, per germline (reference sequence). The J segment lost 2 bases and the V segment lost 3 bases, leaving 6 bases of the junction unmatched. CDR3 length equals 16 residues. DNA of the CDR3: TGTGCCAGCAGTTTTTTGGCGGGAGGACCCTACAATGAGCAGTTCTTC. Translation: CASSFLAGGPYNEQFF.

The chain links TRBV15 to TRBJ2-7, with TRBD1 matching 7 bases. The V gene end was trimmed by 0 bases and the J gene end by 3 bases; junction bases not matched to a gene: 2. CDR1 and CDR2 (germline): LNHNV, YYDKDF (reference sequence). This CDR3 is built from 14 residues. This CDR3 is CATSRDQGDYEQYF. In DNA, the CDR3 is TGTGCCACCAGCAGAGATCAGGGGGACTACGAGCAGTACTTC.

V usage is TRBV10-1 and J usage is TRBJ2-1, with 8 bases fitting TRBD2. The CDR3 covers 14 residues. With 6 bases clipped from V and 7 bases from J, the junction kept 8 bases outside the gene matches. Germline CDR1 WNHNN, CDR2 SYGVQD (reference sequence). The CDR3 is CASSVSGGRNEQFF. DNA of the CDR3: TGCGCCAGCAGCGTCAGCGGGGGCCGAAATGAGCAGTTCTTC.

Ten or more counts support this clone. The V gene is TRBV5-1, the J gene TRBJ2-7; D unresolved. The V end lost 2 bases, the J end lost 3 bases, and 12 bases lay between the germline ends. CDR1 SGHRS and CDR2 YFSETQ come from the germline V gene. The CDR3 extends over 14 amino acids. The CDR3 region has the DNA TGCGCCAGCAGCTTCGGTACCGAACTCTACGAGCAGTACGTC. Protein sequence: CASSFGTELYEQYV.

This chain connects TRBV24-1 to TRBJ2-7; 9 bases are a match to TRBD1. This CDR3 spans 13 amino acids. V shed 4 bases, J shed 5 bases, and the junction held 2 bases outside the gene matches. Per germline, CDR1 KGHDR and CDR2 SFDVKD. In nucleotides, the CDR3 is TGTGCCACCAGTGAGGGACAGGGTAACGAGCAGTACTTC. Protein sequence: CATSEGQGNEQYF.

The chain carries TRBV6-5 and TRBJ2-2; possible D gene TRBD1, 5 bases. The CDR3 loop spans 14 amino acids. Germline CDR1 and CDR2: MNHEY and SVGAGI. Trimming took 11 bases from V and 5 from J, leaving 18 bases between them. As DNA, the CDR3 is TGTGCCTTAAAGGGGTTTTTGGGTACCGGGGAGCTGTTTTTT. It is translated as CALKGFLGTGELFF.

V usage is TRBV5-1 and J usage is TRBJ2-3, with 7 bases fitting TRBD1. The germline V gene encodes CDR1 SGHRS and CDR2 YFSETQ. With V trimmed by 4 bases and J by 6 bases, 8 bases remained unmatched. CDR3 length equals 14 residues. The CDR3 coding sequence is TGCGCCAGCAGCATAAATCGACAGGGCGATACGCAGTATTTT. Translated: CASSINRQGDTQYF.

The rearrangement links TRBV5-4 to TRBJ2-7; 7 bases are shared with TRBD1. The trim removed 2 bases at V and 1 base at J, leaving 3 bases unmatched. CDR1 and CDR2 (germline): SGHNT, YYREEE (reference sequence). This CDR3 has 14 residues. CDR3 in amino acids: CASSLAGGSYEQYV. The CDR3 DNA sequence: TGTGCCAGCAGCTTAGCAGGGGGTTCCTACGAGCAGTACGTC.

The V and J genes are TRBV11-1 and TRBJ1-1; perhaps TRBD1 as D (5 bases). The CDR3 runs 12 residues. Germline CDR1 SGHAT, CDR2 FQDESV (reference sequence). Deletions cut 8 bases from V and 0 bases from J, with 7 bases between. The CDR3 spells CASGQMNTEAFF. As DNA, the CDR3 is TGTGCCAGCGGACAAATGAACACTGAAGCTTTCTTT.

This clone was detected only a few times. This chain uses TRBV28 with TRBJ2-1; possible D gene TRBD2, 6 bases. CDR3 length: 16 residues. V was pared by 5 bases and J by 1 base, with 15 bases between. Per germline, CDR1 MDHEN and CDR2 SYDVKM. The CDR3: CASSPPGTGSYNEQFF. The CDR3 DNA sequence: TGTGCCAGCAGTCCGCCGGGGACTGGGTCCTACAATGAGCAGTTCTTC.

The chain combines TRBV7-3 with TRBJ2-7; 10 bases agree with TRBD1. CDR3 length: 16 residues. Germline V gives CDR1 SGHTA, CDR2 FQGTGA. With 0 bases clipped from V and 1 base from J, the junction kept 3 bases outside the gene matches. The CDR3: CASSLTVGQGSYEQYF. The CDR3 DNA is TGTGCCAGCAGCTTAACAGTGGGACAGGGGTCCTACGAGCAGTACTTC. The full variable domain, completed using reference TRBV7-3 and TRBJ2-7, is GAGVSQTPSNKVTEKGKYVELRCDPISGHTALYWYRQSLGQGPEFLIYFQGTGAADDSGLPNDRFFAVRPEGSVSTLKIQRTERGDSAVYLCASSLTVGQGSYEQYFGPGTRLTVT.

This clone has just one count. This rearrangement joins TRBV27 to TRBJ1-2; D gene uncertain. Germline V CDR1 and CDR2: MNHEY, SMNVEV (reference sequence). V lost 1 base to trimming and J lost 3 bases, with 15 bases between them. The CDR3 runs to 16 residues. The CDR3 spells CASSLFLGNSHYGYTF. The CDR3 nucleotides are TGTGCCAGCAGTTTATTTCTTGGCAATTCCCACTATGGCTACACCTTC.

The count of this clone is one. The chain recombines TRBV3-1 (or the pseudogene TRBV3-2) with TRBJ1-4; D gene uncertain. Germline-derived CDR1 and CDR2 are LGHDT and YNNKEL (reference sequence). There are 14 residues in the CDR3. Trimming stripped 1 base from V and 8 bases from J, with 11 bases between. CDR3 bases: TGTGCCAGCAGCCAAGCCCAGAACGGGGAAAAACTGTTTTTT. It specifies CASSQAQNGEKLFF.

V gene TRBV28 combines with J gene TRBJ2-5, with 11 bases aligning to TRBD2. V lost 3 bases, J lost 4 bases, and 16 bases stayed unmatched. The CDR3 has 19 residues. Germline lookup yields CDR1 MDHEN and CDR2 SYDVKM. DNA for the CDR3: TGTGCCAGCAGTTTCTGGCTAGCGGGAGGAGGCGGCATTCGAGAGACCCAGTACTTC. This sequence encodes CASSFWLAGGGGIRETQYF.

The CDR3 loop is CASSPRSDQGHTFF. CDR3 DNA: TGTGCCAGCAGTCCTAGATCCGACCAGGGACACACTTTCTTT. The chain carries TRBV28 and TRBJ1-1, with D possibly being TRBD1 (6 bases). In germline, CDR1 is MDHEN, CDR2 SYDVKM. Trimming pared 5 bases from V and 12 bases from J, leaving 22 bases between. This CDR3 region has 14 residues.

The CDR3 is CASSLSGGPYEQYV. The DNA for the CDR3 is TGCGCCAGCAGCCTTTCAGGGGGACCCTACGAGCAGTACGTC. The chain joins TRBV5-1 to TRBJ2-7; TRBD1 matches at 7 bases. This CDR3 contains 14 residues. J lost 2 bases, V lost 4 bases, and 6 bases had no gene match. The V gene's germline CDR1 is SGHRS and CDR2 YFSETQ.

This clone was recorded a few times. The chain uses TRBV5-1 and TRBJ2-1, with D possibly being TRBD1 (7 bases). This CDR3 spans 13 amino acids. Germline CDR1 SGHRS, CDR2 YFSETQ. V was cut by 4 bases and J by 7 bases, with 12 bases left in between. The CDR3 protein is CASSGQGGNEQFF. The CDR3 coding sequence is TGCGCCAGCAGCGGCCAGGGGGGAAATGAGCAGTTCTTC. Full variable domain (outside the CDR3, taken from reference TRBV5-1 and TRBJ2-1): KAGVTQTPRYLIKTRGQQVTLSCSPISGHRSVSWYQQTPGQGLQFLFEYFSETQRNKGNFPGRFSGRQFSNSRSEMNVSTLELGDSALYLCASSGQGGNEQFFGPGTRLTVL.

The V and J genes are TRBV28 and TRBJ1-1; maybe TRBD1 (6 bases). Trimming stripped 6 bases from V and 1 base from J, with 12 bases between. The germline V gene encodes CDR1 MDHEN and CDR2 SYDVKM. The CDR3 consists of 14 residues. CDR3 DNA sequence: TGTGCCAGCAGCTCCGGGGGGCCGAACACTGAAGCTTTCTTT. It yields the protein CASSSGGPNTEAFF.